Following are 32 T cell receptor beta chains from one sample sequenced in a study of Graves' ophthalmopathy and Graves' hyperthyroidism (dated by TCRdb to 2017 to 2018). TCRdb lists the instrument as Illumina HiSeq 2000. For repertoire sequencing, the TCR beta CDR3 regions were amplified from RNA transcripts. A first-round RT-PCR used HTBI primers with the Qiagen OneStep RT-PCR kit, followed by a second-round multiplex PCR, size selection and purification. The public sequencing data were trimmed at Q25 with fastp and processed into clonotypes with MiXCR by TCRdb, which kept only in-frame beta chains. Each entry merges the rows of one CDR3 protein and shows their most common DNA and genes. The sample data list 150,000 to 200,000 distinct CDR3 sequences, and approximately 40% of these were observed just once. The biggest ten clones account for 7.5% to 10% of the sample. Sequencing was carried out using peripheral blood. The receptors here all came from a man between 25 and 39 years old with Graves' ophthalmopathy. Donor details come from another sample of the same person, matched by shared clones.

V is TRBV30 and J is TRBJ2-7, with D perhaps matching TRBD2 (6 bases). Germline CDR1 GTSNPN, CDR2 SVGIG (reference sequence). Trimming took off 1 base at V and 3 bases at J, with 13 bases between the two ends. This CDR3 comprises 14 residues. CDR3 loop: CAWSEVGTGYEQYF. CDR3 bases: TGTGCCTGGAGTGAGGTCGGGACTGGCTACGAGCAGTACTTC.

This clonotype has at least ten counts. This chain links TRBV12-3 or TRBV12-4 with TRBJ1-2, with D tentatively TRBD1 (5 bases). The V end lost 6 bases, the J end lost 3 bases, and 11 bases lay between the germline ends. This CDR3 comprises 13 residues. CDR3 protein: CASRKTADYGYTF. CDR3 bases: TGTGCCAGCAGGAAGACAGCGGACTATGGCTACACCTTC.

V and J are TRBV28 and TRBJ2-7; 15 bases fit TRBD2. This CDR3 is 17 amino acids long. V lost 1 base to trimming and J lost 4 bases; unmatched junction nucleotides: 5. CDR1 and CDR2 from the germline V gene are MDHEN and SYDVKM. CDR3 in DNA: TGTGCCAGCAGTTTATCCACTGGGACTAGCGGGAGGTACGAGCAGTACTTC. This encodes CASSLSTGTSGRYEQYF.

Remarks on this clonotype: One junction end disagrees with the germline gene, perhaps due to a read error. This chain joins TRBV11-2 and TRBJ2-2; TRBD1 agrees at 10 bases. The CDR3 covers 16 residues. The germline CDR1 and CDR2 sequences are SGHAT and FQNNGV. DNA of the CDR3: TGTGCCAGCAGCCTAGAGGGACAGGGGTACACCGGGGAGCTGTTTTTT. It codes for CASSLEGQGYTGELFF.

This clonotype has ten or more counts. This sequence joins TRBV7-2 and TRBJ2-2; D is possibly TRBD2 (6 bases). CDR3 length: 15 residues. Deletions cut 2 bases from V and 5 bases from J, with 12 bases between. Germline CDR1 is SGHTA and CDR2 is FQGNSA. The CDR3 loop reads CASSLLGSQTGELFF. The CDR3 DNA sequence: TGTGCCAGCAGCTTACTCGGGAGCCAAACCGGGGAGCTGTTTTTT.

The table lists this clonotype with many counts. The chain links TRBV20-1 to TRBJ2-7, with 13 bases aligning to TRBD2. CDR1 is DFQATT, CDR2 SNEGSKA, per germline (reference sequence). The ends lost 7 bases at V and 7 bases at J; junction bases unmatched: 7. The CDR3 length is 13 residues. The CDR3 region has the DNA TGCAGTGGATGGACTAGCGGGAGAGGTGAGCAGTACTTC. As protein: CSGWTSGRGEQYF.

This clonotype came up many times. The chain recombines TRBV7-2 with TRBJ2-7; D may be TRBD1 (7 bases). This CDR3 comprises 14 residues. V lost 5 bases and J 8 bases, leaving 19 bases between the germline ends. Germline CDR1 SGHTA, CDR2 FQGNSA. Written as DNA, the CDR3 is TGTGCCAGCAGCCACACGCGGGACAGTTTAAAGCAGTACTTC. This translates into CASSHTRDSLKQYF.

This clonotype showed up just a few times. The chain employs TRBV28 and TRBJ1-3, with 7 positions matching TRBD1. The CDR3 is 14 residues long. V lost 10 bases, J lost 0 bases, and 6 bases stayed unmatched. The V gene's germline CDR1 is MDHEN and CDR2 SYDVKM. CDR3 residues: CATRQGYSGNTIYF. CDR3 DNA sequence: TGTGCCACCCGACAGGGATACTCTGGAAACACCATATATTTT. Complete variable domain (other parts from reference TRBV28 and TRBJ1-3): DVKVTQSSRYLVKRTGEKVFLECVQDMDHENMFWYRQDPGLGLRLIYFSYDVKMKEKGDIPEGYSVSREKKERFSLILESASTNQTSMYLCATRQGYSGNTIYFGEGSWLTVV.

The table lists this clonotype with many counts. The rearrangement uses TRBV2 and TRBJ1-5; no clear D. V lost 4 bases to trimming and J lost 0 bases, with 7 bases between them. The CDR3 length is 14 residues. Germline CDR1 reads SNHLY; CDR2 reads FYNNEI. The CDR3 loop is CASSGEVSNQPQHF. The CDR3 DNA reads TGTGCCAGCAGTGGGGAAGTTAGCAATCAGCCCCAGCATTTT. The full variable domain, completed using reference TRBV2 and TRBJ1-5, is EPEVTQTPSHQVTQMGQEVILRCVPISNHLYFYWYRQILGQKVEFLVSFYNNEISEKSEIFDDQFSVERPDGSNFTLKIRSTKLEDSAMYFCASSGEVSNQPQHFGDGTRLSIL.

The V gene is TRBV12-3 or TRBV12-4, the J gene TRBJ1-1, with 8 positions matching TRBD1. The CDR3 covers 15 residues. The V and J ends lost 6 bases and 4 bases, in that order; junction bases with no gene match: 10. The CDR3 DNA reads as TGTGCCAGCAGCAAGACAGGGGCCAGGGGCACTGAAGCTTTCTTT. Protein sequence: CASSKTGARGTEAFF.

There are many counts of this clonotype. The chain couples TRBV12-5 to TRBJ2-7, with 10 bases fitting TRBD1. V shed 8 bases, J shed 4 bases, and the junction held 5 bases outside the gene matches. The V gene's germline CDR1 is LGHNT and CDR2 FRNRAP. This CDR3 contains 13 residues. As DNA, the CDR3 is TGTGCTAGTTCTTGGGGACAGGGGTACGAGCAGTACTTC. This gives the protein CASSWGQGYEQYF.

This clonotype occurred a few times. V and J are TRBV7-2 and TRBJ2-7, with 9 bases identical to TRBD1. After removal of 3 bases from V and 3 bases from J, the junction contained 6 bases not matched to a gene. Germline-derived CDR1 and CDR2 are SGHTA and FQGNSA. This CDR3 region has 15 residues. CDR3 nucleotides: TGTGCCAGCAGCTTCGGGACAGGGCCCAACTACGAGCAGTACTTC. The encoded protein is CASSFGTGPNYEQYF. The variable domain in full, with the rest retrieved from reference TRBV7-2 and TRBJ2-7, is GAGVSQSPSNKVTEKGKDVELRCDPISGHTALYWYRQSLGQGLEFLIYFQGNSAPDKSGLPSDRFSAERTGGSVSTLTIQRTQQEDSAVYLCASSFGTGPNYEQYFGPGTRLTVT.

This clonotype has ten or more counts. The V gene is TRBV7-2, the J gene TRBJ2-5, with TRBD1 matching over 7 bases. This CDR3 spans 15 amino acids. Germline V gives CDR1 SGHTA, CDR2 FQGNSA. V lost 6 bases and J lost 4; bases outside the gene matches: 11. CDR3 loop: CASSFVPGQIETQYF. CDR3 nucleotides: TGTGCCAGCAGTTTCGTTCCGGGACAGATAGAGACCCAGTACTTC.

Only a few counts were recorded for this clonotype. This chain links TRBV11-2 with TRBJ2-7; TRBD2 aligns across 12 bases. After removal of 2 bases from V and 6 bases from J, the junction contained 8 bases not matched to a gene. Germline lookup yields CDR1 SGHAT and CDR2 FQNNGV. CDR3 size: 16 residues. CDR3 protein: CASSLPTSGRQGEQYF. The CDR3 DNA is TGTGCCAGCAGCTTACCCACTAGCGGGAGGCAAGGCGAGCAGTACTTC. The complete variable domain, with remaining parts taken from reference TRBV11-2 and TRBJ2-7, reads EAGVAQSPRYKIIEKRQSVAFWCNPISGHATLYWYQQILGQGPKLLIQFQNNGVVDDSQLPKDRFSAERLKGVDSTLKIQPAKLEDSAVYLCASSLPTSGRQGEQYFGPGTRLTVT.

The chain uses TRBV12-3 or TRBV12-4 and TRBJ1-1; D is perhaps TRBD1 (5 bases). The CDR3 spans 15 residues. V was shortened by 6 bases and J by 1 base, with 15 bases between the two germline ends. In DNA form, the CDR3 reads TGTGCCAGCAGCGGTTCGGGACGGAGGAACACTGAAGCTTTCTTT. It translates to CASSGSGRRNTEAFF.

This clonotype came up many times. This rearrangement joins TRBV9 to TRBJ1-1, with 8 positions matching TRBD1. V trimming: 4 bases; J trimming: 6 bases; junction bases outside the gene matches: 5. Per the germline V gene, CDR1 is SGDLS and CDR2 is YYNGEE. The CDR3 has 13 residues. CDR3 region: CASSRTGFAEAFF. CDR3 DNA sequence: TGTGCCAGCAGCCGGACAGGGTTCGCTGAAGCTTTCTTT.

This clonotype has at least ten counts. This chain links TRBV28 with TRBJ1-2; 8 positions match TRBD1. With V trimmed by 5 bases and J by 8 bases, 16 bases remained unmatched. The CDR3 contains 16 residues. CDR1 is MDHEN and CDR2 is SYDVKM in the germline V gene. CDR3: CASSPGGLRDRIGYTF. The CDR3 DNA is TGTGCCAGCAGTCCCGGCGGCCTCCGGGACAGGATAGGCTACACCTTC.

Ten or more counts support this clonotype. V usage is TRBV7-2 and J usage is TRBJ2-7; D is undetermined. This CDR3 has 11 amino acids. Germline assignment: CDR1 SGHTA and CDR2 FQGNSA. Trimming shortened V by 2 bases and J by 3 bases, and 2 bases separated the two germline ends. CDR3 residues: CASSLNYEQYF. The CDR3 DNA is TGTGCCAGCAGCTTAAACTACGAGCAGTACTTC.

V and J are TRBV11-2 and TRBJ1-2, with D perhaps TRBD1 (5 bases). Per germline, CDR1 SGHAT and CDR2 FQNNGV. CDR3 size: 14 residues. V lost 3 bases, J lost 2 bases, and 10 bases lay in between. The CDR3 loop reads CASSFGGGNYGYTF. CDR3 DNA: TGTGCCAGCAGCTTTGGGGGTGGGAACTATGGCTACACCTTC.

The chain is built from TRBV7-8 and TRBJ2-7; D may correspond to TRBD1 or TRBD2 (6 bases each). The CDR3 runs to 14 residues. V dropped 1 base and J dropped 7 bases, with 14 bases sitting between them. In germline, CDR1 is SGHVS, CDR2 FQNEAQ. CDR3 nucleotides: TGTGCCAGCAGCTTAGTCCCGGGGGCGGATGAGCAGTACTTC. Amino acids: CASSLVPGADEQYF.

The sample holds many counts of this clonotype. The chain carries TRBV12-3 or TRBV12-4 and TRBJ2-7, with D uncertain. This CDR3 contains 13 residues. V lost 3 bases to trimming and J lost 2 bases, with 8 bases between them. CDR3 sequence reads: CASSFTATYEQYF. In DNA form, the CDR3 reads TGTGCCAGCAGTTTTACAGCTACCTACGAGCAGTACTTC.

A few counts support this clonotype. CDR3 sequence (DNA): TGTGCCAGCTTAATGCGGTCACCGGCGCCCCTCGAGCAGTACTTC. It encodes CASLMRSPAPLEQYF. The V and J genes are TRBV12-3 or TRBV12-4 and TRBJ2-7; no definite D call. With 8 bases removed from V and 6 bases from J, the gap between germline ends came to 23 bases. This CDR3 is built from 15 residues.

At least ten counts were recorded for this clonotype. The chain joins TRBV24-1 to TRBJ1-2; 7 bases fit TRBD1. The CDR3 has 14 residues. The V segment lost 6 bases and the J segment 1 base; nucleotides outside the gene matches: 4. Germline V gene sequence: CDR1 KGHDR, CDR2 SFDVKD. CDR3 amino acids: CATSKTGVNYGYTF. For the CDR3, the DNA is TGTGCCACCAGTAAAACAGGGGTTAACTATGGCTACACCTTC.

This clonotype was counted at least ten times. The genes are TRBV6-5 and TRBJ1-1; 9 bases line up with TRBD1. The ends lost 6 bases at V and 5 bases at J; junction bases unmatched: 10. Germline lookup yields CDR1 MNHEY and CDR2 SVGAGI. This CDR3 contains 15 residues. Here the CDR3 DNA reads TGTGCCAGCAGATTAACCGGGACAGGGAAGACTGAAGCTTTCTTT. This encodes CASRLTGTGKTEAFF.

This clonotype was seen many times. V and J are TRBV28 and TRBJ1-3; D is unresolved. The V end was cut by 7 bases, the J end by 4 bases, with 14 bases between. The CDR3 totals 14 residues. Looked up from germline, CDR1 is MDHEN and CDR2 is SYDVKM. For the CDR3, the DNA is TGTGCCAGCACCGCAATGGACTACGGAAACACCATATATTTT. Translated: CASTAMDYGNTIYF.

As DNA, the CDR3 is TGTGCCAGCAGCGACAGGGGTCAAGGCTACACCTTC. Its translation is CASSDRGQGYTF. This chain joins TRBV6-2 or TRBV6-3 and TRBJ1-2; TRBD1 matches at 8 bases. This CDR3 spans 12 amino acids. Germline lookup yields CDR1 MNHEY and CDR2 SVGEGT. V was clipped by 6 bases and J by 8 bases; unmatched bases: 5.

This clonotype was seen repeatedly, ten times or more. J is TRBJ2-2 and V is TRBV24-1, with TRBD1 identical over 9 bases. This CDR3 contains 17 residues. The V segment lost 7 bases and the J segment 1 base; nucleotides outside the gene matches: 9. Germline V gene sequence: CDR1 KGHDR, CDR2 SFDVKD. The DNA of the CDR3 is TGTGCCACCAGGGGACCGTCGGGACAGGGGAACACCGGGGAGCTGTTTTTT. Encoded protein: CATRGPSGQGNTGELFF.

This clonotype was seen at least ten times. The chain carries TRBV27 and TRBJ2-5; 8 bases are shared with TRBD2. This CDR3 spans 15 amino acids. Germline trimming cut 6 bases from V and 5 bases from J; bases unmatched to any gene: 11. Germline V gene lookup returns CDR1 MNHEY and CDR2 SMNVEV (reference sequence). The chain's CDR3 is CASSPRPRGGETQYF. Here the CDR3 DNA reads TGTGCCAGCAGCCCCCGACCCCGGGGGGGGGAGACCCAGTACTTC.

Many counts were recorded for this clonotype. CDR3 region: CASSFPEGANYGYTF. CDR3 coding DNA: TGTGCCAGCAGTTTTCCCGAAGGAGCTAACTATGGCTACACCTTC. The chain is built from TRBV12-3 or TRBV12-4 and TRBJ1-2, with D unresolved. CDR3 size: 15 residues. V lost 3 bases to trimming and J lost 0 bases, with 11 bases between them.

Here the CDR3 reads CASSYLTGLETQYF. In DNA form, the CDR3 reads TGTGCCAGCAGCTACCTAACTGGGCTGGAGACCCAGTACTTC. The V call is TRBV11-2, the J call TRBJ2-5, with D unclear. The V and J ends lost 4 bases and 5 bases respectively, with 14 bases between them. In germline, CDR1 is SGHAT, CDR2 FQNNGV. The CDR3 length is 14 residues.

The chain joins TRBV28 to TRBJ2-7; D is uncertain. Germline CDR1 MDHEN, CDR2 SYDVKM. There are 14 residues in the CDR3. V was shortened by 5 bases and J by 2 bases, with 13 bases between the two germline ends. The CDR3 region has the DNA TGTGCCAGCAGTGATCGCAGGCTGGCCTACGAGCAGTACTTC. The encoded protein is CASSDRRLAYEQYF.

The V call is TRBV28, the J call TRBJ2-3, with TRBD1 as a possible D gene (6 bases). CDR1 is MDHEN and CDR2 is SYDVKM in the germline V gene. The CDR3 is made up of 12 amino acids. V was trimmed by 4 bases and J by 4 bases, leaving 6 bases between them. CDR3: CASSYRADTQYF. The CDR3 DNA follows: TGTGCCAGCAGTTACAGGGCAGATACGCAGTATTTT.